The 20 T cell receptor beta chains given below trace back to one sample, sequenced in a study of blood T cell repertoires in COVID-19. Some clones are missing from TCRdb's copy, which holds only in-frame ones; the method was immunoSEQ multiplex PCR. The sample lists about 280,000 clones; roughly 90% were seen once. Source material: peripheral blood. These receptors originate from a woman in her twenties or thirties with active or convalescent COVID-19.

In its sample, this clone was seen once. J is TRBJ1-6 and V is TRBV7-8; D may be TRBD1 (6 bases). The CDR3 runs to 18 residues. Germline CDR1 and CDR2: SGHVS and FQNEAQ. V was clipped by 2 bases and J by 5 bases, with 19 bases between them. CDR3 nucleotides: TGTGCCAGCAGCTTAATCGGACAGCCCCAACTCCATAATTCACCCCTCCACTTT. Protein product: CASSLIGQPQLHNSPLHF.

The rearrangement links TRBV29-1 to TRBJ1-5; 9 nucleotides line up with TRBD1. Germline CDR1 SQVTM, CDR2 ANQGSEA. The CDR3 extends over 14 amino acids. V was clipped by 5 bases and J by 1 base; unmatched bases: 3. The CDR3 region has the DNA TGCAGCGTTACGGACAGGGGCAGCAATCAGCCCCAGCATTTT. It codes for CSVTDRGSNQPQHF.

The chain couples TRBV28 to TRBJ2-5; D perhaps matches TRBD2 (6 bases). V lost 6 bases and J lost 1, with 12 bases in between. Per germline, CDR1 MDHEN and CDR2 SYDVKM. The CDR3 loop spans 14 amino acids. The chain's CDR3 is CASSRWGVQETQYF. CDR3 sequence (DNA): TGTGCCAGCAGCCGGTGGGGGGTCCAAGAGACCCAGTACTTC.

The J gene is TRBJ1-2, the V gene TRBV30; TRBD1 aligns across 9 bases. Germline CDR1 reads GTSNPN; CDR2 reads SVGIG (reference sequence). Trimming at V came to 8 bases and at J to 4 bases, leaving 14 bases not matched to a gene. This CDR3 has 15 residues. Here the CDR3 reads CAGTTGTGLIYGYTF. CDR3 coding DNA: TGTGCCGGAACAACTGGGACAGGGCTCATCTATGGCTACACCTTC.

The CDR3 nucleotides are TGTGCCAGCAGCGCCTTACAGGGGGCGCGGAATTCACCCCTCCACTTT. Translated, it gives CASSALQGARNSPLHF. This rearrangement joins TRBV7-2 to TRBJ1-6; 9 bases map to TRBD1. CDR1 is SGHTA, CDR2 FQGNSA, per germline. The CDR3 is made up of 16 amino acids. V lost 5 bases to trimming and J lost 7 bases; unmatched junction nucleotides: 9.

The CDR3 spells CASRRGSTGSSYEQYF. CDR3 bases: TGTGCCAGCAGGAGGGGATCGACAGGGAGCTCCTACGAGCAGTACTTC. J is TRBJ2-7 and V is TRBV27; 7 nucleotides align to TRBD1. The CDR3 has 16 residues. Germline trimming cut 6 bases from V and 0 bases from J; bases unmatched to any gene: 11. Germline CDR1 and CDR2: MNHEY and SMNVEV (reference sequence).

This rearrangement joins TRBV6-6 to TRBJ2-5; 8 bases fit TRBD1. V gave up 5 bases and J gave up 2 bases; unmatched junction bases: 13. The CDR3 totals 17 residues. The germline gives CDR1 MNHNY, CDR2 SVGAGI (reference sequence). CDR3 sequence reads: CASSPRTGWVNQETQYF. The CDR3 bases are TGTGCCAGCAGTCCAAGGACAGGGTGGGTGAATCAAGAGACCCAGTACTTC.

The chain employs TRBV15 and TRBJ1-6; 9 bases match TRBD1. In germline, CDR1 is LNHNV, CDR2 YYDKDF (reference sequence). Trimming at V came to 0 bases and at J to 7 bases, leaving 10 bases not matched to a gene. This CDR3 has 18 residues. Here the CDR3 DNA reads TGTGCCACCAGCAGAGATATTCCCGGGACAGGGCAAAATTCACCCCTCCACTTT. The encoded protein is CATSRDIPGTGQNSPLHF.

This clone occurred a few times. This chain joins TRBV9 and TRBJ2-1, with D possibly being TRBD2 (5 bases). Looked up from germline, CDR1 is SGDLS and CDR2 is YYNGEE. The length of the CDR3 is 14 residues. V lost 3 bases, J lost 7 bases, and 14 bases lay in between. CDR3 nucleotides: TGTGCCAGCAGCGCTAGTCTGGGAGCGAATGAGCAGTTCTTC. This encodes CASSASLGANEQFF.

The chain links TRBV18 to TRBJ2-7, with 9 bases aligning to TRBD1. This CDR3 has 16 amino acids. Germline loops: CDR1 KGHSH, CDR2 LQKENI. The J segment lost 6 bases and the V segment lost 2 bases, leaving 11 bases of the junction unmatched. The CDR3 region has the DNA TGTGCCAGCTCACCAGCCCGGCCAGGACAGGGGAGCGAGCAGTACTTC. Encoded protein: CASSPARPGQGSEQYF. The complete variable domain, with remaining parts taken from reference TRBV18 and TRBJ2-7, reads NAGVMQNPRHLVRRRGQEARLRCSPMKGHSHVYWYRQLPEEGLKFMVYLQKENIIDESGMPKERFSAEFPKEGPSILRIQQVVRGDSAAYFCASSPARPGQGSEQYFGPGTRLTVT.

The chain links TRBV2 to TRBJ2-1; possible D gene TRBD1, 6 bases. V lost 3 bases and J 6 bases, leaving 15 bases between the germline ends. Germline lookup yields CDR1 SNHLY and CDR2 FYNNEI. The CDR3 loop spans 15 amino acids. The CDR3 region is CASSDPRKGVNEQFF. The CDR3 DNA is TGTGCCAGCAGTGATCCCAGGAAGGGGGTCAATGAGCAGTTCTTC.

The genes are TRBV30 and TRBJ1-1; 9 bases are shared with TRBD1. Germline-derived CDR1 and CDR2 are GTSNPN and SVGIG (reference sequence). The CDR3 covers 14 residues. V was clipped by 5 bases and J by 6 bases; unmatched bases: 10. CDR3 sequence (DNA): TGTGCCTGGTACCGGACAGGGGCGAAGGCTGAAGCTTTCTTT. Amino acid sequence: CAWYRTGAKAEAFF.

This clone was counted once. V is TRBV28 and J is TRBJ1-1; tentative D call: TRBD1 (6 bases). Germline CDR1 and CDR2: MDHEN and SYDVKM. The ends were cut back, 11 bases at V and 4 bases at J, with 17 bases in the middle. The CDR3 has 13 amino acids. The CDR3 DNA is TGTGCCCACAGGGTAGGTGTTGGCACTGAAGCTTTCTTT. It yields the protein CAHRVGVGTEAFF.

This rearrangement joins TRBV7-8 to TRBJ1-2; D may be TRBD1 (6 bases). Germline CDR1 is SGHVS and CDR2 is FQNEAQ. V was clipped by 8 bases and J by 3 bases, with 16 bases between them. CDR3 size: 14 residues. CDR3 residues: CASWGGADYYGYTF. The CDR3 nucleotides read TGTGCCAGCTGGGGGGGCGCGGACTACTATGGCTACACCTTC.

The V call is TRBV3-1 (or the pseudogene TRBV3-2), the J call TRBJ1-6; TRBD1 might be the D (6 bases). CDR1 and CDR2 (germline): LGHDT, YNNKEL (reference sequence). The V end lost 4 bases, the J end lost 10 bases, and 17 bases lay between the germline ends. This CDR3 comprises 15 residues. The DNA for the CDR3 is TGTGCCAGCAGCCCGTACAGGGACAAAGTGTCACCCCTCCACTTT. This codes for CASSPYRDKVSPLHF.

The chain couples TRBV7-3 to TRBJ2-7; D might be TRBD2 (6 bases). V lost 2 bases and J 1 base, leaving 9 bases between the germline ends. Germline V gives CDR1 SGHTA, CDR2 FQGTGA. CDR3 length: 14 amino acids. CDR3 nucleotide sequence: TGTGCCAGCAGCTTATTCGGGGGTTCCTACGAGCAGTACTTC. Protein product: CASSLFGGSYEQYF. Full variable domain (outside the CDR3, taken from reference TRBV7-3 and TRBJ2-7): GAGVSQTPSNKVTEKGKYVELRCDPISGHTALYWYRQSLGQGPEFLIYFQGTGAADDSGLPNDRFFAVRPEGSVSTLKIQRTERGDSAVYLCASSLFGGSYEQYFGPGTRLTVT.

This sequence joins TRBV4-2 and TRBJ1-1; 10 bases agree with TRBD1. This CDR3 comprises 14 residues. In germline, CDR1 is LGHNA, CDR2 YNFKEQ. After removal of 2 bases from V and 7 bases from J, the junction contained 4 bases not matched to a gene. CDR3 protein: CASSQPGQGGEAFF. The CDR3 DNA reads as TGTGCCAGCAGCCAACCCGGACAGGGGGGTGAAGCTTTCTTT.

The J gene is TRBJ1-2, the V gene TRBV5-6, with 7 bases matching TRBD1. This CDR3 contains 15 residues. Per the germline V gene, CDR1 is SGHDT and CDR2 is YYEEEE. V lost 6 bases and J lost 0; bases outside the gene matches: 8. The CDR3 spells CASIKGAASNYGYTF. The CDR3 bases are TGTGCCAGCATCAAGGGGGCAGCTTCTAACTATGGCTACACCTTC.

The CDR3 region has the DNA TGTGCCAGCAGCTTCGGACAGGCGGGTGGCTACACCTTC. Protein product: CASSFGQAGGYTF. The chain joins TRBV7-3 to TRBJ1-2; 7 bases are a match to TRBD1. This CDR3 is built from 13 residues. Germline V gene lookup returns CDR1 SGHTA and CDR2 FQGTGA. The junction had 5 bases not matched to a gene; V was cut back by 3 bases and J by 7 bases.

As DNA, the CDR3 is TGTGCCAGTAGTTGGGGGCGACCAGATACGCAGTATTTT. Its protein is CASSWGRPDTQYF. The V gene is TRBV19, the J gene TRBJ2-3, with D possibly TRBD1 on 6 matching bases. The CDR3 spans 13 residues. V lost 5 bases to trimming and J lost 4 bases, with 10 bases between them. Per germline, CDR1 LNHDA and CDR2 SQIVND (reference sequence).